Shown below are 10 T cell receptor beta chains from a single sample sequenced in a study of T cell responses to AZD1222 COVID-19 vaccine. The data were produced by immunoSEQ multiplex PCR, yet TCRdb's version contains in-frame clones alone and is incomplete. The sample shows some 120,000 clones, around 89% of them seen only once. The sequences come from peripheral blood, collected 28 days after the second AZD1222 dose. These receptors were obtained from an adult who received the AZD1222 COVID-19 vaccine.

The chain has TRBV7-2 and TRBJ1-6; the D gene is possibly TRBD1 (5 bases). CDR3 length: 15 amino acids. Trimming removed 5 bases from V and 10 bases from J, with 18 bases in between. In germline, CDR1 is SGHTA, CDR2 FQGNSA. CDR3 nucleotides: TGTGCCAGCAGCCTCGGGGCGGATGGGCGATCACCCCTCCACTTT. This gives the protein CASSLGADGRSPLHF.

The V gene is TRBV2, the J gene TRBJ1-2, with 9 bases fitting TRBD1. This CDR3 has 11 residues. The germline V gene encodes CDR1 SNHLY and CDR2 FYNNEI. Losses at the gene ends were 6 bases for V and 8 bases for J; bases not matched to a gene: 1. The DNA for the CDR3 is TGTGCCAGCAGGACAGGGGGAGGCTACACCTTC. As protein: CASRTGGGYTF.

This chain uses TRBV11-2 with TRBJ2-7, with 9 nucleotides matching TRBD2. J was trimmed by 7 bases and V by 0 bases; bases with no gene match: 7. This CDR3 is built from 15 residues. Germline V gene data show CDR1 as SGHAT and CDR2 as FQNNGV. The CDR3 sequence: CASSLEVLAGVEQYF. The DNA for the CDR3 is TGTGCCAGCAGCTTAGAGGTCTTAGCGGGAGTTGAGCAGTACTTC.

The CDR3 region is CASKRTTGVNEQFF. DNA for the CDR3: TGCGCCAGCAAAAGGACAACCGGTGTTAATGAGCAGTTCTTC. The rearrangement links TRBV5-1 to TRBJ2-1, with D maybe TRBD1 (5 bases). The CDR3 totals 14 residues. Germline V gene data show CDR1 as SGHRS and CDR2 as YFSETQ. V dropped 6 bases and J dropped 7 bases, with 17 bases sitting between them.

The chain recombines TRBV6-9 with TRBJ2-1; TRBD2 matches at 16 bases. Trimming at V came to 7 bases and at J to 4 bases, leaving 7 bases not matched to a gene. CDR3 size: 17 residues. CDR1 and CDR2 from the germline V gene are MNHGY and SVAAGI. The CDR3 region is CASIGTSGRAGYNEQFF. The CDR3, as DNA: TGTGCCAGCATCGGGACTAGCGGGAGGGCCGGTTACAATGAGCAGTTCTTC.

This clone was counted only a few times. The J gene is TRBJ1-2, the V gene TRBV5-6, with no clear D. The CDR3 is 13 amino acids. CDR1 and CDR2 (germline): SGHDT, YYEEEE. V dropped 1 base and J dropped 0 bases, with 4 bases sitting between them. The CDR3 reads CASSLWANYGYTF. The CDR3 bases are TGTGCCAGCAGCTTGTGGGCTAACTATGGCTACACCTTC.

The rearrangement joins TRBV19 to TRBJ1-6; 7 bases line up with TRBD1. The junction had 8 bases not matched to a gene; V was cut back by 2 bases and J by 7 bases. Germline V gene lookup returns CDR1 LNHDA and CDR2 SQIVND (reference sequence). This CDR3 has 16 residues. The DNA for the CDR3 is TGTGCCAGTAGTATAAGCCCCAGGGGGAAGAATTCACCCCTCCACTTT. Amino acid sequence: CASSISPRGKNSPLHF. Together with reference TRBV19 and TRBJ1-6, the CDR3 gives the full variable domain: DGGITQSPKYLFRKEGQNVTLSCEQNLNHDAMYWYRQDPGQGLRLIYYSQIVNDFQKGDIAEGYSVSREKKESFPLTVTSAQKNPTAFYLCASSISPRGKNSPLHFGNGTRLTVT.

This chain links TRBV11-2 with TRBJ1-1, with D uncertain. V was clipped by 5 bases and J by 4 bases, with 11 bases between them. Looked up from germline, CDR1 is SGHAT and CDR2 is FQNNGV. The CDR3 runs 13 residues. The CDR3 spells CASSLTLGTEAFF. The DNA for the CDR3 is TGTGCCAGCAGCCTAACTCTGGGCACTGAAGCTTTCTTT.

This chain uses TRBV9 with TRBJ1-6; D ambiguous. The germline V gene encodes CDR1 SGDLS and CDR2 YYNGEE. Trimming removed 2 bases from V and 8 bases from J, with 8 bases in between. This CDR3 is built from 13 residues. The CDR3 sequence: CASSVGLDSPLHF. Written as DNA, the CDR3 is TGTGCCAGCAGCGTGGGTCTGGATTCACCCCTCCACTTT.

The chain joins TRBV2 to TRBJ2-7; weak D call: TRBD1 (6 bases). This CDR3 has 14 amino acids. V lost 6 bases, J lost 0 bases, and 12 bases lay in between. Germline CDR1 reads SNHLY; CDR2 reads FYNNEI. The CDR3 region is CASREDSSSYEQYF. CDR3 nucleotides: TGTGCCAGCAGAGAGGACAGCAGCTCCTACGAGCAGTACTTC.